This T cell receptor beta chain was retrieved from a study of OX40 agonist ivuxolimab in advanced cancers. Turning to the study itself: Prior therapy, whether anti-PD-1, anti-PD-L1 or anti-CTLA-4, was allowed, and 40% had some.

TCRdb keeps only in-frame clones here, not all; method: immunoSEQ multiplex PCR. The sample holds more than 60,000 clones, roughly 84% seen once. This CDR3 region has 13 residues. V was cut by 2 bases and J by 4 bases, with 8 bases left in between. Germline V gene data show CDR1 as MNHNY and CDR2 as SVGAGI (reference sequence). Source: CD4+ or CD8+ T cells sorted from blood, taken in a trial of the OX40 agonist ivuxolimab. This chain joins TRBV6-6 and TRBJ1-2; D is ambiguous. The source of this sequence is an adult with an advanced solid tumor such as melanoma, head and neck, liver or kidney cancer. The CDR3: CASSYGAGYGYTF. Written as DNA, the CDR3 is TGTGCCAGCAGTTACGGAGCAGGCTATGGCTACACCTTC.